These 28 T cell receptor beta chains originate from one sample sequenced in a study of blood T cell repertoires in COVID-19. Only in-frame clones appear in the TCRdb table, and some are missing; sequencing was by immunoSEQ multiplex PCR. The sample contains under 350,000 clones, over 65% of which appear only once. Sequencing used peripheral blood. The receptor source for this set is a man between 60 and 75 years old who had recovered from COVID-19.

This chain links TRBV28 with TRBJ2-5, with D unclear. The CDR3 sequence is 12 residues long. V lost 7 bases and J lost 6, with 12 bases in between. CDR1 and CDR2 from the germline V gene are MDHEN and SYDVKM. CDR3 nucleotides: TGTGCCAGCACCACATCCGTGAAGACCCAGTACTTC. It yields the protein CASTTSVKTQYF.

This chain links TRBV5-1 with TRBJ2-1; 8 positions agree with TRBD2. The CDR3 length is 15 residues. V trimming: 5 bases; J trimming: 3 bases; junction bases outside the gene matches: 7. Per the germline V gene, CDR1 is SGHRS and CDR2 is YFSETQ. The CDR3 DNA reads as TGCGCCAGCAGTAGGTCCAGCGGGAGCTACAATGAGCAGTTCTTC. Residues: CASSRSSGSYNEQFF.

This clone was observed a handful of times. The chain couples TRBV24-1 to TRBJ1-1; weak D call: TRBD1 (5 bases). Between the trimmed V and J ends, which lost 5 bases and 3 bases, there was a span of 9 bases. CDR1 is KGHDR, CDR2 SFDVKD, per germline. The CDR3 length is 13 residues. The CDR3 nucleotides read TGTGCCACCAGTGTAGGAGGGGACACTGAAGCTTTCTTT. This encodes CATSVGGDTEAFF.

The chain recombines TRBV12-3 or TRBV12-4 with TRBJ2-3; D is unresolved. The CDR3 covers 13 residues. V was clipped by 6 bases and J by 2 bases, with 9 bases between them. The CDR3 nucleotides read TGTGCCAGCAGCGACACAAACACAGATACGCAGTATTTT. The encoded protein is CASSDTNTDTQYF.

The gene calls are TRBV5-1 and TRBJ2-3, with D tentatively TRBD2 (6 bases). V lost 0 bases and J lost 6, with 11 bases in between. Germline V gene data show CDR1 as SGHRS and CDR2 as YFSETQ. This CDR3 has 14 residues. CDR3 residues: CASSLAGGDDTQYF. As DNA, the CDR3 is TGCGCCAGCAGCTTGGCCGGGGGAGACGATACGCAGTATTTT.

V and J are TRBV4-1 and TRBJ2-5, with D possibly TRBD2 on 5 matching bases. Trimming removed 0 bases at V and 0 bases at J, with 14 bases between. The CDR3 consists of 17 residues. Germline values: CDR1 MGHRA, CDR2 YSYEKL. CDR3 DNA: TGCGCCAGCAGCCAAGATCTTGACCGGGGTGACCAAGAGACCCAGTACTTC. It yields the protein CASSQDLDRGDQETQYF.

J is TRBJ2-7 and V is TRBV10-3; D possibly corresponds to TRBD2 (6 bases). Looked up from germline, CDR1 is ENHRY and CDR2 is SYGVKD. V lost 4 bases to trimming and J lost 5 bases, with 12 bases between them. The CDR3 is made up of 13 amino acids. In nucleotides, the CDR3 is TGTGCCATCAGTGTGGCCGGGGGAAACGAGCAGTACTTC. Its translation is CAISVAGGNEQYF.

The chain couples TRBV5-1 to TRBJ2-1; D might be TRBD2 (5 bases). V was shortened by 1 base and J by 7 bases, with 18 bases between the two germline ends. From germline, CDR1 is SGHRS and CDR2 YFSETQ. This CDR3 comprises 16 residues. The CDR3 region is CASSLTGPPGKNEQFF. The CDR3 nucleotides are TGCGCCAGCAGCTTGACCGGACCGCCGGGGAAAAATGAGCAGTTCTTC.

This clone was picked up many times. CDR3 DNA: TGTGCCACCAGTGATCCCGGGACAGGATACGAGCAGTACTTC. Amino acid sequence: CATSDPGTGYEQYF. The V call is TRBV24-1, the J call TRBJ2-7; TRBD1 agrees at 8 bases. The J segment lost 4 bases and the V segment lost 3 bases, leaving 4 bases of the junction unmatched. CDR3 length equals 14 residues. Germline V gene data show CDR1 as KGHDR and CDR2 as SFDVKD.

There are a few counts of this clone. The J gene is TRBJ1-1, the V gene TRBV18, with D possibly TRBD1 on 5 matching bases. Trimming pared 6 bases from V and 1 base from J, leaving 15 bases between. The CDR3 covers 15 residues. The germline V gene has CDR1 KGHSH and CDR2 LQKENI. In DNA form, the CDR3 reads TGTGCCAGCTCGCGAATTGGGGCGGCGAACACTGAAGCTTTCTTT. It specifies CASSRIGAANTEAFF.

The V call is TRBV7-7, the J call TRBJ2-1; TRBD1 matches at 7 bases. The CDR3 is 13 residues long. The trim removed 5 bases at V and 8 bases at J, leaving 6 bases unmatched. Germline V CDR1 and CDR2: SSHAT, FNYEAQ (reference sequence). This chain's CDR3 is CASSLTGSDEQFF. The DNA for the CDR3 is TGTGCCAGCAGCCTGACAGGGTCCGATGAGCAGTTCTTC.

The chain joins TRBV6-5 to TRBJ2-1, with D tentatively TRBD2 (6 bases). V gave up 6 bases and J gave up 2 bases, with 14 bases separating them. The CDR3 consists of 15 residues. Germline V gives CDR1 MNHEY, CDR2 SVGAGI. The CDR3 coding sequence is TGTGCCAGCAGCGAGAGCGGGTCGCCCTACAATGAGCAGTTCTTC. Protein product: CASSESGSPYNEQFF.

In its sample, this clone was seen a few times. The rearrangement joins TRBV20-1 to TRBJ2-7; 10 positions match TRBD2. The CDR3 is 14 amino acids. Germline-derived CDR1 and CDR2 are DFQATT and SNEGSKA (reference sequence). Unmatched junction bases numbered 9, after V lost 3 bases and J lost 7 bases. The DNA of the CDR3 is TGCAGTGCTAGTCTTCTAGCGGGAGTAGGAGAGCAGTACTTC. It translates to CSASLLAGVGEQYF.

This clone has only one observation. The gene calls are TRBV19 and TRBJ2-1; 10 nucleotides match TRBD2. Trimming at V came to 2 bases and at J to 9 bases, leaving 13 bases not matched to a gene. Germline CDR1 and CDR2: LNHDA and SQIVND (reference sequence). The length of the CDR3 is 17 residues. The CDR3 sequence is CASSIRGTSGAVIEQFF. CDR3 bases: TGTGCCAGTAGTATACGGGGCACTAGCGGGGCGGTGATTGAGCAGTTCTTC.

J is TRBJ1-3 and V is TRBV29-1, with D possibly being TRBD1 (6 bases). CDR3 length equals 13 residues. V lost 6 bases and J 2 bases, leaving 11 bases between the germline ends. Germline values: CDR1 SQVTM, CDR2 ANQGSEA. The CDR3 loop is CSVERQAGNTIYF. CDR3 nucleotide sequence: TGCAGCGTGGAAAGACAGGCTGGAAACACCATATATTTT.

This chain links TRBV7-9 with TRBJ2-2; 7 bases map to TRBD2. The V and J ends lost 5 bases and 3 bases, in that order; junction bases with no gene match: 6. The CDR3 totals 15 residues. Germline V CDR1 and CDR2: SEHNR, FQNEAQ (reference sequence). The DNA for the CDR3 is TGTGCCAGCAGCCCCGGGGCGGGGGACACCGGGGAGCTGTTTTTT. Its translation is CASSPGAGDTGELFF.

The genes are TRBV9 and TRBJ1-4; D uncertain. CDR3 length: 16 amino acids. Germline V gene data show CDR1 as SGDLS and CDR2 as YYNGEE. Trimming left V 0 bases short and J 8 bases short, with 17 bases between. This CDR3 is CASSVAAEEWREKLFF. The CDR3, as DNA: TGTGCCAGCAGCGTAGCGGCAGAGGAATGGAGGGAAAAACTGTTTTTT.

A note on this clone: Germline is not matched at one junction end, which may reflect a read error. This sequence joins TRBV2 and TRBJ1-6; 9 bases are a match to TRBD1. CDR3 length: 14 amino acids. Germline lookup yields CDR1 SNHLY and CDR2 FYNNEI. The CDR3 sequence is CVSMGGTGRSPLHF. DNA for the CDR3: TGTGTCAGCATGGGGGGGACAGGGAGATCACCCCTCCACTTT.

In nucleotides, the CDR3 is TGTGCCAGCAGAACGGGGACAGGGTCTAATCGGGAGCAGTTCTTC. Protein product: CASRTGTGSNREQFF. The rearrangement uses TRBV28 and TRBJ2-1; 9 nucleotides line up with TRBD1. Germline V CDR1 and CDR2: MDHEN, SYDVKM. V was pared by 6 bases and J by 10 bases, with 13 bases of the junction left unmatched. The CDR3 length is 15 residues.

As DNA, the CDR3 is TGTGCCAGTAGTAGGGGAGATCAGCCCCAGCATTTT. It encodes CASSRGDQPQHF. The chain joins TRBV19 to TRBJ1-5; D unresolved. Trimming removed 4 bases at V and 5 bases at J, with 6 bases between. Germline V lookup: CDR1 LNHDA, CDR2 SQIVND (reference sequence). This CDR3 has 12 residues.

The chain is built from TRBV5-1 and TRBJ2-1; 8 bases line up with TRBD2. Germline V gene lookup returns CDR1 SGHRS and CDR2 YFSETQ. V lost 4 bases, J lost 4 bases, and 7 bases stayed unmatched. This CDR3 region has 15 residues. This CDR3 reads CASSISGGIYNEQFF. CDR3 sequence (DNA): TGCGCCAGCAGCATCAGCGGGGGCATATACAATGAGCAGTTCTTC.

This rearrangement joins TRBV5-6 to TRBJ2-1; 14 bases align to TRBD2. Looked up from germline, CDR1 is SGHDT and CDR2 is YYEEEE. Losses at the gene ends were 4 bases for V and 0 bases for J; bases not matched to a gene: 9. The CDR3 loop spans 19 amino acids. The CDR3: CASSPPGLAGVVSYNEQFF. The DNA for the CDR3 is TGTGCCAGCAGCCCACCGGGACTAGCGGGAGTAGTCTCCTACAATGAGCAGTTCTTC.

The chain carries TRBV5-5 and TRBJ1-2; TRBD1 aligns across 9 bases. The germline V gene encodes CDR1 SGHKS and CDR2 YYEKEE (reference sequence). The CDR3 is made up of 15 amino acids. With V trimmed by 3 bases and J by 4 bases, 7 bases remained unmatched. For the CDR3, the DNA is TGTGCCAGCAGCTGGGACCCGGGACAGGGCTATGGCTACACCTTC. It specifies CASSWDPGQGYGYTF.

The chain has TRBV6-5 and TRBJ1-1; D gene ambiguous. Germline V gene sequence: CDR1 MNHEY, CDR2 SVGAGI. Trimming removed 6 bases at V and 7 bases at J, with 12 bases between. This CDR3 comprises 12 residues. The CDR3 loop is CASREARGEAFF. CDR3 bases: TGTGCCAGCAGAGAGGCCCGGGGTGAAGCTTTCTTT.

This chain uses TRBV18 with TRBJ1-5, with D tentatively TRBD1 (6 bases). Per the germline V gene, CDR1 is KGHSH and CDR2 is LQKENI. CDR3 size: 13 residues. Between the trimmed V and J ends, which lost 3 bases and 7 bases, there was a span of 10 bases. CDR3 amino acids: CASSPADRQPQHF. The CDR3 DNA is TGTGCCAGCTCACCGGCGGACAGACAGCCCCAGCATTTT.

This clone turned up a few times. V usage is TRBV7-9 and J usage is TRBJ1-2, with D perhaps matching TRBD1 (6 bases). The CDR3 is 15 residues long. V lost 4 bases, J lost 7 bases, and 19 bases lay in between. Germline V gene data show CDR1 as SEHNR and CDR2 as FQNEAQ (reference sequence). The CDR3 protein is CASSSLAGALGGYTF. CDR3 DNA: TGTGCCAGCAGCTCTCTCGCGGGGGCATTAGGTGGCTACACCTTC.

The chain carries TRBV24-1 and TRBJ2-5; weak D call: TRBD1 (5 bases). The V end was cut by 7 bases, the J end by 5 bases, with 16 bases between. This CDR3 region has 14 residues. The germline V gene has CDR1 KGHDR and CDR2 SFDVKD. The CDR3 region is CATSDPRVLETQYF. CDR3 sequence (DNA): TGTGCCACCAGCGACCCCAGGGTTTTGGAGACCCAGTACTTC.

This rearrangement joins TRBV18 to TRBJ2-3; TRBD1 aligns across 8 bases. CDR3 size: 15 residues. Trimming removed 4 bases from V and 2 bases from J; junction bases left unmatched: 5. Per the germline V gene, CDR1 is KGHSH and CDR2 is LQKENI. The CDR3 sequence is CASSQQGANTDTQYF. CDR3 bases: TGTGCCAGCTCACAGCAGGGGGCCAACACAGATACGCAGTATTTT.